This TCR beta chain was retrieved from a study of CD8+CD57+ T cells in acquired aplastic anemia. General study points: The same twenty-nine CD8+ CDR3 sequences occurred in patients and in controls.

This clonotype was seen ten or more times. Its target is not known. Genomic DNA acted as the template from which TCR beta VDJ combination and CDR3 sequence profiling were carried out. MiXCR, applied by TCRdb to the reads, yields one record per CDR3 protein. The sample yields some 140,000 distinct CDR3 sequences, about 40% seen once. The CDR3 has 13 amino acids. The germline V gene encodes CDR1 SNHLY and CDR2 FYNNEI. V was cut by 11 bases and J by 7 bases, with 20 bases left in between. Sequencing was performed on sorted CD4+, CD8+, or CD8+CD57+ T cells (not recorded which) from PBMCs. This sequence was found in a human donor in good health, serving as a control. The chain recombines TRBV2 with TRBJ1-2, with a tentative D call TRBD1 (5 bases). The CDR3 protein is CAVPRKGLGGYTF. The CDR3 region has the DNA TGTGCCGTACCCAGGAAGGGGCTAGGTGGCTACACCTTC.